This T cell receptor beta chain is from a study of CD8 T cells in Susac syndrome. Purification of the CD8+ and CD4+ T cells relied on negative isolation, and TEMRA cells underwent FACS enrichment. The authors reverse transcribed roughly 0.5 to 1 ug RNA with random hexamers. The method of amplification for TCR beta CDR3 was immunoSEQ multiplex PCR, covering 54 Vbeta and 13 Jbeta. TCRdb redid the calling of the immunoSEQ multiplex PCR reads with MiXCR, one entry per CDR3 protein. The sample shows 400,000 to 550,000 distinct CDR3 sequences, approximately 85% of them seen only once. This sequence originates from a human donor with multiple sclerosis. Input material: CD8+ T cells from PBMCs.

The CDR3 region has the DNA TGTGCCAGCTCGAAGGAAGGCGGGGGGGGGTACAATGAGCAGTTCTTC. Residues: CASSKEGGGGYNEQFF. The chain uses TRBV6-1 and TRBJ2-1, with TRBD2 identical over 9 bases. This CDR3 spans 16 amino acids. Germline CDR1 MNHNS, CDR2 SASEGT. V shed 8 bases, J shed 4 bases, and the junction held 12 bases outside the gene matches.